The 8 T cell receptor beta chains below were found in one sample sequenced in a study of cytomegalovirus exposure and HLA in healthy donors. This PCR relied on a set of 60 Vbeta primers and 13 Jbeta primers. The repertoire was sequenced with immunoSEQ multiplex PCR; TCRdb's copy has only in-frame clones and lacks some. Here the sample spans 150,000 to 200,000 clones, 81% being singletons. The sequenced sample consisted of PBMCs. Every receptor here comes from a man aged 18 to 30 in good health and CMV-seronegative.

The sample holds a few counts of this clone. V gene TRBV5-4 combines with J gene TRBJ1-5, with D hard to call. The germline CDR1 and CDR2 sequences are SGHNT and YYREEE (reference sequence). The CDR3 runs 13 residues. The V end lost 4 bases, the J end lost 0 bases, and 5 bases lay between the germline ends. The CDR3 DNA sequence: TGTGCCAGCAGCCGGGATAGCAATCAGCCCCAGCATTTT. Its translation: CASSRDSNQPQHF.

As regards this clone: Other DNA variants within this sample encode the same CDR3. J is TRBJ1-5 and V is TRBV4-3; a weak D match, TRBD1 (5 bases). The CDR3 consists of 15 residues. V lost 0 bases and J 3 bases, leaving 9 bases between the germline ends. Per germline, CDR1 LGHNA and CDR2 YSLEER. For the CDR3, the DNA is TGCGCCAGCAGCCAAGACAGGGCGTCCAATCAGCCCCAGCATTTT. It yields the protein CASSQDRASNQPQHF.

The chain couples TRBV6-5 to TRBJ2-7; TRBD1 might be the D (6 bases). Trimming left V 0 bases short and J 7 bases short, with 13 bases between. The germline V gene encodes CDR1 MNHEY and CDR2 SVGAGI. There are 14 residues in the CDR3. The CDR3 loop reads CASSYSGGSSEQYF. The CDR3 DNA reads as TGTGCCAGCAGTTACTCTGGGGGCTCGAGTGAGCAGTACTTC.

This CDR3 is CASSLAGSSGANVLTF. The CDR3 DNA reads TGTGCCAGTAGTCTAGCGGGGAGCTCTGGGGCCAACGTCCTGACTTTC. The V and J genes are TRBV19 and TRBJ2-6, with 9 bases matching TRBD2. The germline CDR1 and CDR2 sequences are LNHDA and SQIVND (reference sequence). The CDR3 is 16 residues long. After removal of 5 bases from V and 0 bases from J, the junction contained 2 bases not matched to a gene.

The chain links TRBV10-3 to TRBJ2-3, with TRBD1 identical over 9 bases. CDR1 is ENHRY and CDR2 is SYGVKD in the germline V gene. There are 13 residues in the CDR3. Trimming cost V 10 bases and J 6 bases; bases outside gene matches: 8. In DNA, the CDR3 is TGTGCCACGAAGGGACAGGGCTCCGATACGCAGTATTTT. It specifies CATKGQGSDTQYF.

The V and J genes are TRBV4-2 and TRBJ2-5, with D possibly TRBD2 on 6 matching bases. The V and J ends lost 4 bases and 0 bases respectively, with 12 bases between them. The CDR3 has 15 amino acids. Looked up from germline, CDR1 is LGHNA and CDR2 is YNFKEQ. CDR3 amino acids: CASSPRDSDQETQYF. The CDR3 DNA is TGTGCCAGCAGCCCCCGGGACTCCGACCAAGAGACCCAGTACTTC.

The V gene is TRBV18, the J gene TRBJ2-7; no reliable D call. The CDR3 extends over 13 amino acids. Trimming took off 1 base at V and 2 bases at J, with 6 bases between the two ends. CDR1 is KGHSH and CDR2 is LQKENI in the germline V gene. CDR3 DNA: TGTGCCAGCTCACCACTGAGAACCTACGAGCAGTACTTC. This gives the protein CASSPLRTYEQYF.

This clone turned up a few times. This chain links TRBV6-4 with TRBJ2-1; TRBD2 matches at 7 bases. Per germline, CDR1 MRHNA and CDR2 SNTAGT. The CDR3 covers 15 residues. Trimming at V came to 2 bases and at J to 2 bases, leaving 3 bases not matched to a gene. CDR3 in amino acids: CASSDGAGAYNEQFF. The CDR3 nucleotides are TGTGCCAGCAGTGACGGGGCGGGGGCCTACAATGAGCAGTTCTTC.